This T cell receptor beta chain was retrieved from a study of T cell repertoires in cytomegalovirus infection. Study details: Indications of both CMV infection and matching HLA type were provided by public TCR beta signatures. Findings of the study overall: Based on cumulative public TCR beta family frequency, carriers of CMV plus the relevant HLA were identified. The response measured ex vivo was dominated by TCR beta clonotypes (HLA-C-restricted and CMV-specific).

This CDR3 contains 15 residues. Trimming removed 7 bases from V and 3 bases from J; junction bases left unmatched: 10. CDR1 and CDR2 from the germline V gene are LNHDA and SQIVND (reference sequence). This clonotype was observed many times. Its antigen remains unknown. One entry per CDR3 protein results from TCRdb running MiXCR on the reads. In the table there are almost 300,000 distinct CDR3 sequences, roughly a tenth of which are singletons. Input material: PBMCs. This chain joins TRBV19 and TRBJ2-3, with 7 bases that match TRBD2. The clonotype originates from a human donor in good health (CMV status not recorded). Some clones in this sample may be carry-over from other donors' samples. CDR3 DNA: TGTGCCAGTAACCCTTCGGCTAGCGGTACAGATACGCAGTATTTT. Amino acid sequence: CASNPSASGTDTQYF. The variable domain in full, with the rest retrieved from reference TRBV19 and TRBJ2-3, is DGGITQSPKYLFRKEGQNVTLSCEQNLNHDAMYWYRQDPGQGLRLIYYSQIVNDFQKGDIAEGYSVSREKKESFPLTVTSAQKNPTAFYLCASNPSASGTDTQYFGPGTRLTVL.